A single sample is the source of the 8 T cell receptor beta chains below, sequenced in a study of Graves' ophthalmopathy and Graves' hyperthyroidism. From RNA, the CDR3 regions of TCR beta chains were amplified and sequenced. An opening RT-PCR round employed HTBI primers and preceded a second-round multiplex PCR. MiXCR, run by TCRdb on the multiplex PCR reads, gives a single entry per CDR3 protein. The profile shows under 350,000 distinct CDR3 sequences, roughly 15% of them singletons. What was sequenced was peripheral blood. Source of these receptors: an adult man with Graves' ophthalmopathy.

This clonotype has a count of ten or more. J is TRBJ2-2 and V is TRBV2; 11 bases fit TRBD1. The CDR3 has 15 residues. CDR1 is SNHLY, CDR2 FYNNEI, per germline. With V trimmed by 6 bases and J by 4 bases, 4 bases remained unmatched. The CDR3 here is CASRAGTGGTGELFF. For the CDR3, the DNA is TGTGCCAGCAGAGCCGGGACAGGGGGCACCGGGGAGCTGTTTTTT.

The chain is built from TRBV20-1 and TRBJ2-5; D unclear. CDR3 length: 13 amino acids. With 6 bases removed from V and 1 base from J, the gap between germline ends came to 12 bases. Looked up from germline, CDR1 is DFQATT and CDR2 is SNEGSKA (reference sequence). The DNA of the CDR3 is TGCAGTGCCCAGTCAAGGTTCCAAGAGACCCAGTACTTC. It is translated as CSAQSRFQETQYF.

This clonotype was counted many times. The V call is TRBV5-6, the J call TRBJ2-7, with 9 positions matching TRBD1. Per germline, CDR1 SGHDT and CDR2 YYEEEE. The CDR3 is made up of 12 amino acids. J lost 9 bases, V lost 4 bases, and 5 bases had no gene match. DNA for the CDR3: TGTGCCAGCAGCCAGGACAGGGGTGGGCAGTACTTC. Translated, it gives CASSQDRGGQYF.

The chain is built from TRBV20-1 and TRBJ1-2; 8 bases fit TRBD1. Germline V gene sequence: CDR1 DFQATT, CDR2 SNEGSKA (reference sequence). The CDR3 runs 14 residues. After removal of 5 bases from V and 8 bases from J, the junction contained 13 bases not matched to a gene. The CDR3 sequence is CSAPDRGPKRGYTF. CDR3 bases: TGCAGTGCTCCAGACAGGGGCCCCAAAAGGGGCTACACCTTC.

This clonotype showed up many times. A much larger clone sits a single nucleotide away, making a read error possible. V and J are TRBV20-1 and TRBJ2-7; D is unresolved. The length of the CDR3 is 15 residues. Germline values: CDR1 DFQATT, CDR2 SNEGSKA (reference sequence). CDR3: CSARRMGDTSCEQYF. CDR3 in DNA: TGCAGTGCTAGGAGGATGGGTGACACCTCCTGCGAGCAGTACTTC.

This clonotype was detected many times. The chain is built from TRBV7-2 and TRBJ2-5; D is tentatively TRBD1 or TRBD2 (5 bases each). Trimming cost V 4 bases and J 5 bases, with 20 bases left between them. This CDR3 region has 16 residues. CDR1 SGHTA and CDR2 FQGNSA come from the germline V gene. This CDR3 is CASSSETVSAVETQYF. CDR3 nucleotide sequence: TGTGCCAGCAGCTCAGAGACAGTCTCAGCGGTTGAGACCCAGTACTTC.

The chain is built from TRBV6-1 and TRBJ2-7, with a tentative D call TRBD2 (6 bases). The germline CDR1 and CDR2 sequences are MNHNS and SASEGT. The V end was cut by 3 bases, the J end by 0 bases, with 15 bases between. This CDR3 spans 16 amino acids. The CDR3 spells CASSEPTSQSSYEQYF. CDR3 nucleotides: TGTGCCAGCAGTGAGCCTACTAGCCAGAGCTCCTACGAGCAGTACTTC.

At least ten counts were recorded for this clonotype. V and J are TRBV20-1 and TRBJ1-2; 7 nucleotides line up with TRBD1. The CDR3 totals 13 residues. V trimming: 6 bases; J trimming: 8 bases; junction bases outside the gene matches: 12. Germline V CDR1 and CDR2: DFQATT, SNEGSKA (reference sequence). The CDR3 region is CSADTGARRGYTF. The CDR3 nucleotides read TGCAGTGCAGATACAGGGGCCCGACGGGGCTACACCTTC.